The 27 T cell receptor beta chains presented below share a single source sample, sequenced in a study of human T cells and chemical hapten exposure. TCRdb re-called the RACE reads through MiXCR, storing one row per CDR3 protein. The table has more than 85,000 distinct CDR3 sequences, 7.5% to 9.5% seen once. Time point denoted: pre-sensitization, week 0. Specified treatment: therapeutic diphenylcyclopropenone sensitization with weekly scalp DPC. The sample in question was whole blood, obtained in connection with sensitization to the hapten diphenylcyclopropenone (DPC). The receptors derive from a man in his forties with alopecia areata. Some clones in this sample may be carry-over from other donors' samples.

This clonotype came up many times. J is TRBJ1-6 and V is TRBV20-1; D perhaps matches TRBD1 (6 bases). This CDR3 is built from 15 residues. Germline V gene sequence: CDR1 DFQATT, CDR2 SNEGSKA (reference sequence). V was trimmed by 1 base and J by 7 bases, leaving 14 bases between them. CDR3 nucleotide sequence: TGCAGTGCTAGAGGGACAGCCCACCCAAATTCACCCCTCCACTTT. Encoded protein: CSARGTAHPNSPLHF.

This clonotype was seen repeatedly, ten times or more. The J gene is TRBJ1-4, the V gene TRBV14; D ambiguous. CDR3 size: 15 residues. The V and J ends lost 0 bases and 7 bases respectively, with 12 bases between them. The germline V gene encodes CDR1 SGHDN and CDR2 FVKESK. The CDR3 coding sequence is TGTGCCAGCAGCCAAGAGTTTGGTTCGGGTGAAAAACTGTTTTTT. This codes for CASSQEFGSGEKLFF.

This clonotype has only a few counts. The V call is TRBV28, the J call TRBJ2-7, with 8 bases lining up with TRBD2. CDR1 is MDHEN, CDR2 SYDVKM, per germline. Trimming cost V 6 bases and J 7 bases; bases outside gene matches: 14. The CDR3 totals 15 residues. CDR3 protein: CASSSGSGKGNEQYF. As DNA, the CDR3 is TGTGCCAGCAGCTCCGGTAGCGGGAAGGGTAATGAGCAGTACTTC.

There are many counts of this clonotype. This sequence joins TRBV29-1 and TRBJ1-1, with D hard to call. Germline lookup yields CDR1 SQVTM and CDR2 ANQGSEA. Trimming removed 3 bases at V and 2 bases at J, with 13 bases between. The CDR3 is 14 amino acids. CDR3 region: CSVERTDLNTEAFF. DNA of the CDR3: TGCAGCGTTGAGAGGACGGATCTTAACACTGAAGCTTTCTTT.

J is TRBJ2-2 and V is TRBV6-5; possibly TRBD1 for D (5 bases). The CDR3 contains 13 residues. The germline V and J ends were trimmed by 2 bases and 5 bases, with 6 bases remaining between them. Per germline, CDR1 MNHEY and CDR2 SVGAGI. The CDR3 DNA is TGTGCCAGCAGTTACCCAGGGACCGGGGAGCTGTTTTTT. Translation: CASSYPGTGELFF.

In its sample, this clonotype was seen many times. The CDR3 bases are TGTGCCAGCAGCCCTTATCAGTCGAACACTGAAGCTTTCTTT. As protein: CASSPYQSNTEAFF. The chain uses TRBV7-9 and TRBJ1-1; D unresolved. Germline V lookup: CDR1 SEHNR, CDR2 FQNEAQ (reference sequence). The CDR3 is made up of 14 amino acids. Between the trimmed V and J ends, which lost 5 bases and 1 base, there was a span of 11 bases.

This chain connects TRBV28 to TRBJ2-4; D may be TRBD1 (6 bases). Germline CDR1 is MDHEN and CDR2 is SYDVKM. The CDR3 runs to 15 residues. Trimming left V 10 bases short and J 1 base short, with 17 bases between. This CDR3 reads CATLGQGFAKNIQYF. CDR3 sequence (DNA): TGTGCCACCTTGGGGCAGGGGTTTGCCAAAAACATTCAGTACTTC.

This clonotype was recorded many times. This chain links TRBV2 with TRBJ1-6; D unresolved. This CDR3 region has 16 residues. Per germline, CDR1 SNHLY and CDR2 FYNNEI. The V gene lost 2 bases and the J gene lost 8 bases, with 16 bases spanning the gap. The CDR3 sequence is CASSEPPRRGYSPLHF. For the CDR3, the DNA is TGTGCCAGCAGTGAACCCCCCAGGCGAGGGTATTCACCCCTCCACTTT.

A note on this clonotype: A much larger clone differs from this one at a single base, so this may be a read error. The chain carries TRBV13 and TRBJ1-5; TRBD1 agrees at 8 bases. CDR3 length: 16 amino acids. Germline assignment: CDR1 PRHDT and CDR2 FYEKMQ (reference sequence). The CDR3, as DNA: TGTGCCAGCAGCTTAGGCGGTCCAGGGGGCAATCAGCCCCAGGATTTT. The encoded protein is CASSLGGPGGNQPQDF.

This clonotype was detected many times. The V and J genes are TRBV13 and TRBJ2-5; 15 nucleotides agree with TRBD2. V trimming: 4 bases; J trimming: 5 bases; junction bases outside the gene matches: 8. CDR3 length equals 17 residues. CDR1 and CDR2 from the germline V gene are PRHDT and FYEKMQ (reference sequence). CDR3 region: CASSSWTSGRAQETQYF. The CDR3 DNA follows: TGTGCCAGCAGCTCCTGGACTAGCGGGAGGGCCCAGGAGACCCAGTACTTC.

Many counts were recorded for this clonotype. The V call is TRBV5-6, the J call TRBJ1-5; 7 nucleotides line up with TRBD1. This CDR3 comprises 15 residues. The trim removed 2 bases at V and 6 bases at J, leaving 8 bases unmatched. Germline V CDR1 and CDR2: SGHDT, YYEEEE. The chain's CDR3 is CASSFDRDSGQPQHF. The CDR3 DNA reads as TGTGCCAGCAGCTTCGACAGGGACTCTGGTCAGCCCCAGCATTTT.

The chain employs TRBV6-6 and TRBJ1-2; D may be TRBD1 (5 bases). The length of the CDR3 is 17 residues. Trimming removed 6 bases from V and 5 bases from J, with 25 bases in between. Germline values: CDR1 MNHNY, CDR2 SVGAGI (reference sequence). The CDR3 region has the DNA TGTGCCAGCAGCCCAGTTGATTTGGATCACAGGAGTTATGGCTACACCTTC. Its translation is CASSPVDLDHRSYGYTF.

This clonotype was counted many times. The chain links TRBV7-8 to TRBJ2-2; 13 bases are shared with TRBD2. This CDR3 has 14 amino acids. Losses at the gene ends were 5 bases for V and 6 bases for J; bases not matched to a gene: 0. Germline V gives CDR1 SGHVS, CDR2 FQNEAQ. The CDR3, as DNA: TGTGCCAGCAGCACTAGCGGGAGGGCCGGGGAGCTGTTTTTT. As protein: CASSTSGRAGELFF.

The table lists this clonotype with a few counts. V is TRBV30 and J is TRBJ1-1, with TRBD1 as a possible D gene (6 bases). Trimming removed 0 bases from V and 5 bases from J, with 22 bases in between. Germline V gene data show CDR1 as GTSNPN and CDR2 as SVGIG (reference sequence). The CDR3 sequence is 17 residues long. In DNA form, the CDR3 reads TGTGCCTGGAGTGTAGGGCCTGCGGGGGGCGGGATTACTGAAGCTTTCTTT. Its protein product is CAWSVGPAGGGITEAFF. The complete variable domain, with remaining parts taken from reference TRBV30 and TRBJ1-1, reads SQTIHQWPATLVQPVGSPLSLECTVEGTSNPNLYWYRQAAGRGLQLLFYSVGIGQISSEVPQNLSASRPQDRQFILSSKKLLLSDSGFYLCAWSVGPAGGGITEAFFGQGTRLTVV.

This clonotype was picked up many times. V and J are TRBV20-1 and TRBJ2-1, with 8 bases aligning to TRBD1. The CDR3 sequence is 12 residues long. After removal of 6 bases from V and 9 bases from J, the junction contained 7 bases not matched to a gene. Germline V gene data show CDR1 as DFQATT and CDR2 as SNEGSKA (reference sequence). The CDR3 DNA follows: TGCAGTGCCCAGGGACAGGTTGGTGAGCAGTTCTTC. This translates into CSAQGQVGEQFF.

This clonotype appeared a single time. The chain employs TRBV12-5 and TRBJ1-1, with 10 bases lining up with TRBD1. This CDR3 is built from 16 residues. J gave up 0 bases and V 5 bases, and 6 bases lay outside the gene matches. Germline V CDR1 and CDR2: LGHNT, FRNRAP. The CDR3 reads CASGDGQGVMNTEAFF. In DNA form, the CDR3 reads TGTGCTAGTGGTGACGGACAGGGGGTAATGAACACTGAAGCTTTCTTT.

This chain connects TRBV7-2 to TRBJ2-2, with D maybe TRBD2 (5 bases). This CDR3 contains 15 residues. V lost 0 bases and J lost 5, with 10 bases in between. Germline loops: CDR1 SGHTA, CDR2 FQGNSA. The CDR3 spells CASSLASGPTGELFF. The CDR3 bases are TGTGCCAGCAGCTTAGCCAGCGGACCGACCGGGGAGCTGTTTTTT.

This chain connects TRBV21-1 to TRBJ2-7; the D segment call TRBD1 is taken from the table without a DNA check. TRBV21-1 is listed as a pseudogene. The CDR3 runs to 15 residues. As DNA, the CDR3 is TGTGCCAGCAGCAGGACAGGGGGCGCAGGCTACGAGCAGTACGTC. Translating it yields CASSRTGGAGYEQYV.

Of note for this clonotype: Being one base from a much bigger clone, this may be a read error. V usage is TRBV13 and J usage is TRBJ2-3; D is unclear. The CDR3 is made up of 16 amino acids. Germline CDR1 is PRHDT and CDR2 is FYEKMQ (reference sequence). The ends were cut back, 2 bases at V and 2 bases at J, with 14 bases in the middle. This CDR3 is CASSLSRSELTDTQYF. CDR3 bases: TGTGCCAGCAGCTTATCCAGGTCAGAACTCACAGATACGCAGTATTTT.

As concerns this clonotype: This may arise from a read error, as a much more abundant clone is one base away. The conserved final phenylalanine or tryptophan is absent from the CDR3, which likely points to a read error. The chain couples TRBV29-1 to TRBJ2-3; D is perhaps TRBD2 (5 bases). Germline-derived CDR1 and CDR2 are SQVTM and ANQGSEA. The CDR3 extends over 11 amino acids. With 5 bases removed from V and 4 bases from J, the gap between germline ends came to 7 bases. CDR3 sequence reads: CSVWRPDTQYY. In DNA form, the CDR3 reads TGCAGCGTTTGGAGGCCAGATACGCAGTATTAT.

This clonotype showed up many times. The J gene is TRBJ1-1, the V gene TRBV7-9; D is unclear. V was clipped by 5 bases and J by 1 base, with 11 bases between them. This CDR3 region has 14 residues. Germline V gives CDR1 SEHNR, CDR2 FQNEAQ (reference sequence). The CDR3 loop reads CASSPPEPNTEAFF. CDR3 nucleotides: TGTGCCAGCAGCCCCCCCGAACCGAACACTGAAGCTTTCTTT. Full variable domain (outside the CDR3, taken from reference TRBV7-9 and TRBJ1-1): DTGVSQNPRHKITKRGQNVTFRCDPISEHNRLYWYRQTLGQGPEFLTYFQNEAQLEKSRLLSDRFSAERPKGSFSTLEIQRTEQGDSAMYLCASSPPEPNTEAFFGQGTRLTVV.

The sample holds a few counts of this clonotype. The J gene is TRBJ1-5, the V gene TRBV5-1; maybe TRBD1 (6 bases). The CDR3 is made up of 15 amino acids. Germline V gives CDR1 SGHRS, CDR2 YFSETQ. Trimming took off 4 bases at V and 6 bases at J, with 17 bases between the two ends. As DNA, the CDR3 is TGCGCCAGCAGCCGGGAGGGGGATCTGACTCAGCCCCAGCATTTT. This encodes CASSREGDLTQPQHF. The full variable domain, its missing parts supplied by reference TRBV5-1 and TRBJ1-5, is KAGVTQTPRYLIKTRGQQVTLSCSPISGHRSVSWYQQTPGQGLQFLFEYFSETQRNKGNFPGRFSGRQFSNSRSEMNVSTLELGDSALYLCASSREGDLTQPQHFGDGTRLSIL.

This clonotype occurred many times. The rearrangement joins TRBV5-1 to TRBJ2-5; no clear D. The CDR3 length is 14 residues. Trimming removed 0 bases from V and 0 bases from J, with 6 bases in between. Germline V CDR1 and CDR2: SGHRS, YFSETQ. CDR3 DNA: TGCGCCAGCAGCTTGGGGGCAGACCAAGAGACCCAGTACTTC. Translating it yields CASSLGADQETQYF. Filled out from reference TRBV5-1 and TRBJ2-5, the complete variable domain reads KAGVTQTPRYLIKTRGQQVTLSCSPISGHRSVSWYQQTPGQGLQFLFEYFSETQRNKGNFPGRFSGRQFSNSRSEMNVSTLELGDSALYLCASSLGADQETQYFGPGTRLLVL.

This clonotype was counted a few times. V gene TRBV18 combines with J gene TRBJ1-2; no clear D gene. Germline V gene data show CDR1 as KGHSH and CDR2 as LQKENI. Trimming removed 3 bases at V and 6 bases at J, with 8 bases between. This CDR3 region has 12 residues. The CDR3 nucleotides are TGTGCCAGCTCACCGAATACCGATGGCTACACCTTC. It encodes CASSPNTDGYTF.

This clonotype was seen repeatedly, ten times or more. J is TRBJ2-3 and V is TRBV20-1; D possibly corresponds to TRBD2 (5 bases). The CDR3 contains 11 residues. Trimming stripped 1 base from V and 14 bases from J, with 13 bases between. Germline CDR1 DFQATT, CDR2 SNEGSKA (reference sequence). In DNA form, the CDR3 reads TGCAGTGCTAGAGTCGGACTGGGCCCGTATTTT. It specifies CSARVGLGPYF.

This clonotype was observed a handful of times. V and J are TRBV5-6 and TRBJ2-7, with 7 bases that match TRBD1. J lost 2 bases, V lost 3 bases, and 5 bases had no gene match. The CDR3 spans 14 residues. Looked up from germline, CDR1 is SGHDT and CDR2 is YYEEEE. CDR3: CASSSNRGTYEQYF. As DNA, the CDR3 is TGTGCCAGCAGCTCCAACAGGGGTACCTACGAGCAGTACTTC.

This clonotype was detected many times. The rearrangement links TRBV4-3 to TRBJ2-3; 7 nucleotides match TRBD1. The CDR3 covers 17 residues. Trimming cost V 1 base and J 2 bases; bases outside gene matches: 9. CDR1 and CDR2 (germline): LGHNA, YSLEER. Written as DNA, the CDR3 is TGCGCCAGCAGCCAAGGCGTAGGGACAGTAAACACAGATACGCAGTATTTT. Translation: CASSQGVGTVNTDTQYF.